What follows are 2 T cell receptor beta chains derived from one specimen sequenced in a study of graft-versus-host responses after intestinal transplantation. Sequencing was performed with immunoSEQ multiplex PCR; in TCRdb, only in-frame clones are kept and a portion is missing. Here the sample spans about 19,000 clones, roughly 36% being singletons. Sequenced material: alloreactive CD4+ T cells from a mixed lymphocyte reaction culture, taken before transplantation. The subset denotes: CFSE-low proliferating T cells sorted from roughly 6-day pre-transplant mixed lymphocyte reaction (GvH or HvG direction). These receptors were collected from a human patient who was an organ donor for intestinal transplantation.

CDR3 loop: CASSKRFKDAQHF. CDR3 in DNA: TGTGCCAGCAGCAAAAGGTTTAAGGATGCCCAGCATTTT. This chain uses TRBV21-1 with TRBJ1-5. TRBV21-1 constitutes a pseudogene. The length of the CDR3 is 13 residues.

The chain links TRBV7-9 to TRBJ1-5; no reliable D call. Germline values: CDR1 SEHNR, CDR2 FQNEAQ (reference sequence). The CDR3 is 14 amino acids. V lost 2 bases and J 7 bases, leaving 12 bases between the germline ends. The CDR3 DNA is TGTGCCAGCAGCTTAAGTGCCCTCGGCCAGCCCCAGCATTTT. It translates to CASSLSALGQPQHF. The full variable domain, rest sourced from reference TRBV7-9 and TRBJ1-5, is DTGVSQNPRHKITKRGQNVTFRCDPISEHNRLYWYRQTLGQGPEFLTYFQNEAQLEKSRLLSDRFSAERPKGSFSTLEIQRTEQGDSAMYLCASSLSALGQPQHFGDGTRLSIL.